Listed here are 25 T cell receptor beta chains from one sample, sequenced in a study of shared clonotypes between healthy human individuals. TCRdb keeps only in-frame clones here, not all; method: immunoSEQ multiplex PCR. The sample has some 2,000,000 clones; 85% to 95% are singletons. Source material: naive CD4+ T cells sorted from blood. Subset noted: CD45RA+ positively selected. The receptors originated from a man between 18 and 35 years old in good health.

The chain couples TRBV4-1 to TRBJ2-4, with D perhaps TRBD2 (6 bases). The CDR3 consists of 15 residues. Germline V lookup: CDR1 MGHRA, CDR2 YSYEKL. V gave up 0 bases and J gave up 4 bases, with 10 bases separating them. This chain's CDR3 is CASSQDWGVKNIQYF. The DNA for the CDR3 is TGCGCCAGCAGCCAAGATTGGGGGGTTAAAAACATTCAGTACTTC.

The V and J genes are TRBV5-1 and TRBJ2-1; perhaps TRBD2 as D (6 bases). This CDR3 contains 16 residues. V was clipped by 4 bases and J by 4 bases, with 18 bases between them. Germline CDR1 SGHRS, CDR2 YFSETQ. In DNA, the CDR3 is TGCGCCAGCAGCCACGGTAATAGCGGCTATTACAATGAGCAGTTCTTC. This translates into CASSHGNSGYYNEQFF.

This clone was recorded a few times. The CDR3 coding sequence is TGTGCCTGGAGTATGCAGGGTGATCAGCCCCAGCATTTT. Protein sequence: CAWSMQGDQPQHF. The chain uses TRBV30 and TRBJ1-5, with a possible D match to TRBD1 (5 bases). CDR1 GTSNPN and CDR2 SVGIG come from the germline V gene (reference sequence). Between the trimmed V and J ends, which lost 2 bases and 5 bases, there was a span of 10 bases. The CDR3 has 13 residues.

This chain connects TRBV4-1 to TRBJ1-3; D unclear. This CDR3 is built from 17 residues. Germline assignment: CDR1 MGHRA and CDR2 YSYEKL. Trimming stripped 1 base from V and 4 bases from J, with 17 bases between. The CDR3 sequence is CASSQGYEGMNGNTIYF. CDR3 coding DNA: TGCGCCAGCAGCCAAGGATACGAGGGAATGAACGGAAACACCATATATTTT.

Concerning this clone itself: One end of the junction is discordant with germline, which a read error may explain. This rearrangement joins TRBV6-6 to TRBJ1-5, with D possibly matching TRBD1 (6 bases). CDR3 size: 13 residues. Looked up from germline, CDR1 is MNHNY and CDR2 is SVGAGI (reference sequence). The CDR3 bases are TGTGCCATCAGGGAGGACAGCATTCAGCCCCAGCATTTT. Residues: CAIREDSIQPQHF.

The chain uses TRBV10-2 and TRBJ1-4; weak D call: TRBD1 (6 bases). V lost 4 bases to trimming and J lost 3 bases, with 12 bases between them. CDR1 WSHSY and CDR2 SAAADI come from the germline V gene. The CDR3 loop spans 15 amino acids. CDR3 nucleotide sequence: TGCGCCAGCAGTGCCCAACAGGGAGCTAATGAAAAACTGTTTTTT. Its translation: CASSAQQGANEKLFF.

The chain carries TRBV27 and TRBJ1-2, with TRBD1 matching over 9 bases. This CDR3 is built from 14 residues. Trimming took 2 bases from V and 7 from J; bases not matched to a gene: 5. The germline gives CDR1 MNHEY, CDR2 SMNVEV (reference sequence). The CDR3 reads CASSLNRGRGGYTF. CDR3 in DNA: TGTGCCAGCAGTTTAAACAGGGGGCGCGGTGGCTACACCTTC.

The V gene is TRBV5-8, the J gene TRBJ2-2; D ambiguous. The CDR3 runs 11 residues. Germline lookup yields CDR1 SGHTS and CDR2 YDEGEE. V was clipped by 1 base and J by 6 bases, with 1 base between them. CDR3 protein: CASSLSGELFF. The CDR3 DNA sequence: TGTGCCAGCAGCTTGTCCGGGGAGCTGTTTTTT.

In its sample, this clone was seen a few times. This chain links TRBV25-1 with TRBJ1-6; a possible D gene is TRBD1 (6 bases). The CDR3 is made up of 12 amino acids. In germline, CDR1 is MGHDK, CDR2 SYGVNS. V was pared by 6 bases and J by 7 bases, with 7 bases between. As DNA, the CDR3 is TGTGCCAGCAGGCAGGGGAATTCACCCCTCCACTTT. The encoded protein is CASRQGNSPLHF.

The chain links TRBV7-3 to TRBJ2-3; 11 positions agree with TRBD2. The CDR3 consists of 17 residues. CDR1 is SGHTA, CDR2 FQGTGA, per germline. V shed 5 bases and J 4 bases; nucleotides not matched to a gene: 11. CDR3 DNA sequence: TGTGCCAGCAGCGTCGGGCTAGCGGGGGGCAGCGCAGATACGCAGTATTTT. This codes for CASSVGLAGGSADTQYF.

The chain carries TRBV27 and TRBJ2-1; a possible D gene is TRBD2 (5 bases). CDR1 is MNHEY, CDR2 SMNVEV, per germline (reference sequence). Trimming pared 8 bases from V and 1 base from J, leaving 18 bases between. This CDR3 has 16 amino acids. CDR3 sequence (DNA): TGTGCCAGCTTCGGGATAAACGGTCTATCCTACAATGAGCAGTTCTTC. It specifies CASFGINGLSYNEQFF.

V gene TRBV27 combines with J gene TRBJ2-5; D is perhaps TRBD2 (5 bases). This CDR3 contains 13 residues. The V and J ends lost 11 bases and 5 bases respectively, with 18 bases between them. CDR1 MNHEY and CDR2 SMNVEV come from the germline V gene (reference sequence). CDR3 sequence: CASSEDLGETQYF. CDR3 in DNA: TGTGCCTCCTCGGAGGACCTTGGGGAGACCCAGTACTTC.

The chain uses TRBV19 and TRBJ2-5; 10 positions agree with TRBD2. The CDR3 is 18 residues long. The V gene end was trimmed by 4 bases and the J gene end by 4 bases; junction bases not matched to a gene: 15. CDR1 and CDR2 (germline): LNHDA, SQIVND (reference sequence). For the CDR3, the DNA is TGTGCCAGTAGTAACCGGGCCTCCTATACTAGCGGGGCAGAGACCCAGTACTTC. The encoded protein is CASSNRASYTSGAETQYF.

The rearrangement joins TRBV5-1 to TRBJ2-1; D gene unclear. V was clipped by 6 bases and J by 5 bases, with 6 bases between them. Germline CDR1 and CDR2: SGHRS and YFSETQ. The length of the CDR3 is 11 residues. The DNA for the CDR3 is TGCGCCAGCAAATCCGACAATGAGCAGTTCTTC. This sequence encodes CASKSDNEQFF.

This chain joins TRBV5-8 and TRBJ2-3, with TRBD2 matching 7 bases. Germline lookup yields CDR1 SGHTS and CDR2 YDEGEE. With 0 bases clipped from V and 0 bases from J, the junction kept 10 bases outside the gene matches. This CDR3 contains 18 residues. CDR3 sequence reads: CASSLARGSSPSTDTQYF. The CDR3 nucleotides are TGTGCCAGCAGCTTGGCTCGCGGGAGCTCCCCTAGCACAGATACGCAGTATTTT. The whole variable domain, filled in from reference TRBV5-8 and TRBJ2-3, reads EAGVTQSPTHLIKTRGQQATLRCSPISGHTSVYWYQQALGLGLQFLLWYDEGEERNRGNFPPRFSGRQFPNYSSELNVNALELEDSALYLCASSLARGSSPSTDTQYFGPGTRLTVL.

The chain couples TRBV9 to TRBJ1-6; 10 nucleotides agree with TRBD1. The CDR3 covers 17 residues. The junction had 6 bases not matched to a gene; V was cut back by 0 bases and J by 6 bases. CDR1 is SGDLS, CDR2 YYNGEE, per germline. The CDR3 DNA follows: TGTGCCAGCAGCGTAGGGTCGGGGACAGGGGTTAATTCACCCCTCCACTTT. Residues: CASSVGSGTGVNSPLHF.

The gene calls are TRBV28 and TRBJ1-2, with D possibly matching TRBD1 (6 bases). The CDR3 loop spans 15 amino acids. The V end was cut by 1 base, the J end by 7 bases, with 16 bases between. The germline V gene encodes CDR1 MDHEN and CDR2 SYDVKM. In nucleotides, the CDR3 is TGTGCCAGCAGTTTATCTCAGGGGACTCTAGGTGGCTACACCTTC. Its translation: CASSLSQGTLGGYTF.

The chain carries TRBV19 and TRBJ2-7; the D is unclear. The CDR3 sequence is 13 residues long. V was trimmed by 3 bases and J by 6 bases, leaving 12 bases between them. CDR1 LNHDA and CDR2 SQIVND come from the germline V gene (reference sequence). CDR3 region: CASSIWDSSEQYF. Written as DNA, the CDR3 is TGTGCCAGTAGTATTTGGGATTCTTCCGAGCAGTACTTC.

This chain connects TRBV18 to TRBJ2-3; 7 bases align to TRBD1. The CDR3 is 15 amino acids. Germline lookup yields CDR1 KGHSH and CDR2 LQKENI. V gave up 3 bases and J gave up 3 bases; unmatched junction bases: 6. CDR3 protein: CASSPRQTGTDTQYF. The CDR3 nucleotides read TGTGCCAGCTCACCGAGGCAGACAGGGACAGATACGCAGTATTTT.

The chain employs TRBV4-1 and TRBJ2-3; 11 bases map to TRBD1. Germline CDR1 and CDR2: MGHRA and YSYEKL. V shed 4 bases and J 0 bases; nucleotides not matched to a gene: 15. The length of the CDR3 is 20 residues. DNA of the CDR3: TGCGCCAGCAGCCGCCGGGACAGGGGGACGGGGGACCGTAGCACAGATACGCAGTATTTT. It specifies CASSRRDRGTGDRSTDTQYF.

The chain joins TRBV28 to TRBJ1-2; D perhaps matches TRBD1 (6 bases). Trimming stripped 5 bases from V and 6 bases from J, with 13 bases between. The CDR3 sequence is 13 residues long. The germline gives CDR1 MDHEN, CDR2 SYDVKM. CDR3 residues: CASSPSTGHGYTF. The CDR3 DNA sequence: TGTGCCAGCAGTCCCTCGACAGGACATGGCTACACCTTC.

The rearrangement joins TRBV2 to TRBJ2-1, with 10 nucleotides matching TRBD2. The CDR3 runs to 15 residues. From germline, CDR1 is SNHLY and CDR2 FYNNEI. Trimming removed 5 bases from V and 2 bases from J; junction bases left unmatched: 3. In DNA form, the CDR3 reads TGTGCCAGCAGTTTCGGGACTAGCGCCTACAATGAGCAGTTCTTC. Its protein is CASSFGTSAYNEQFF.

V and J are TRBV7-9 and TRBJ2-3; possible D gene TRBD1, 6 bases. Deletions cut 2 bases from V and 0 bases from J, with 15 bases between. Germline-derived CDR1 and CDR2 are SEHNR and FQNEAQ (reference sequence). CDR3 length: 17 residues. The CDR3 coding sequence is TGTGCCAGCAGCTTACCCCCGAGGGGGACGAGCACAGATACGCAGTATTTT. It codes for CASSLPPRGTSTDTQYF.

This clone was picked up many times. V gene TRBV7-2 combines with J gene TRBJ1-2, with 8 positions matching TRBD1. The CDR3 contains 16 residues. Trimming removed 5 bases from V and 6 bases from J; junction bases left unmatched: 14. Germline lookup yields CDR1 SGHTA and CDR2 FQGNSA. This CDR3 is CASSPRGPQGANGYTF. CDR3 sequence (DNA): TGTGCCAGCAGCCCCAGGGGGCCGCAGGGGGCGAATGGCTACACCTTC.

The chain combines TRBV6-4 with TRBJ2-2; D not resolved. Trimming pared 4 bases from V and 6 bases from J, leaving 12 bases between. The CDR3 contains 14 residues. CDR1 is MRHNA, CDR2 SNTAGT, per germline. The DNA of the CDR3 is TGTGCCAGCAGTGTCAGTGGCAACGCCGGGGAGCTGTTTTTT. Translation: CASSVSGNAGELFF.